This record concerns one T cell receptor (beta chain) sequence. Its specificity is not known. Germline V gene data show CDR1 as MDHEN and CDR2 as SYDVKM. This CDR3 contains 15 residues. The V end was cut by 6 bases, the J end by 4 bases, with 18 bases between. Preparation of the TCRbeta library was carried out with unique molecular identifiers. Using its own MiXCR run on the PCR reads, TCRdb lists one record per CDR3 protein. The repertoire consists of over 80,000 distinct CDR3 sequences, with more than 20% occurring once and the leading ten covering around a fifth. The data derive from a study of T-cell reconstitution after alpha-beta-depleted transplantation in children. Study outcomes and limitations: The study traced high day-60 TCRbeta diversity in some patients to surviving recipient T cells and thymic progenitors. At one year after transplant, newly produced T cells mostly accounted for T-cell counts and diversity. Approximately two months post-transplant, alpha-beta T cells reportedly originated from several hundred expanded graft clones.

This TCR derives from a boy between 2 and 10 years old with acute lymphoblastic leukemia, due to receive a stem cell transplant. Source: PBMCs, taken before TCRalphabeta/CD19-depleted stem cell transplant. The rearrangement uses TRBV28 and TRBJ1-2, with D maybe TRBD1 (5 bases). CDR3 DNA sequence: TGTGCCAGCAGCTCTGGGGCAGCCCGCATCTATGGCTACACCTTC. It codes for CASSSGAARIYGYTF.